Below, 16 T cell receptor beta chains from the same sample are listed, as sequenced in a study of glioma-infiltrating T cells after dendritic cell vaccination. Data came from immunoSEQ multiplex PCR; TCRdb stores just in-frame clones and leaves some out. The data hold hundreds of clones, with more than 65% observed a single time. This sample comprised tumor tissue, obtained before dendritic cell vaccination. The receptors here all came from a human donor with glioblastoma.

The chain employs TRBV7-9 and TRBJ2-2, with 7 bases matching TRBD2. The CDR3 has 17 residues. Germline V gene lookup returns CDR1 SEHNR and CDR2 FQNEAQ (reference sequence). J was trimmed by 0 bases and V by 5 bases; bases with no gene match: 9. This CDR3 is CASSATLAGANTGELFF. CDR3 DNA: TGTGCCAGCAGCGCTACATTAGCGGGCGCGAACACCGGGGAGCTGTTTTTT. Complete variable domain (other parts from reference TRBV7-9 and TRBJ2-2): DTGVSQNPRHKITKRGQNVTFRCDPISEHNRLYWYRQTLGQGPEFLTYFQNEAQLEKSRLLSDRFSAERPKGSFSTLEIQRTEQGDSAMYLCASSATLAGANTGELFFGEGSRLTVL.

This clone has a single count. The chain links TRBV19 to TRBJ2-7; TRBD1 is a possible D gene (7 bases). V was clipped by 8 bases and J by 5 bases, with 16 bases between them. This CDR3 is built from 13 residues. Germline CDR1 reads LNHDA; CDR2 reads SQIVND (reference sequence). The CDR3 sequence is CASGGGASNEQYF. CDR3 nucleotide sequence: TGTGCCAGTGGAGGGGGCGCGTCCAACGAGCAGTACTTC.

V is TRBV9 and J is TRBJ1-4; tentatively, D is TRBD1 (5 bases). Germline V gene lookup returns CDR1 SGDLS and CDR2 YYNGEE. The CDR3 contains 15 residues. The V end lost 0 bases, the J end lost 5 bases, and 11 bases lay between the germline ends. CDR3 residues: CASSVARGVNEKLFF. The DNA of the CDR3 is TGTGCCAGCAGCGTAGCTCGGGGGGTGAATGAAAAACTGTTTTTT.

This clone was observed a single time. This rearrangement joins TRBV4-1 to TRBJ2-1, with 12 bases matching TRBD1. This CDR3 comprises 15 residues. V lost 2 bases, J lost 8 bases, and 4 bases stayed unmatched. CDR1 is MGHRA and CDR2 is YSYEKL in the germline V gene. The CDR3 loop is CASSQLGDRGHEQFF. The CDR3, as DNA: TGCGCCAGCAGCCAACTGGGGGACAGGGGGCATGAGCAGTTCTTC.

This clone has a handful of counts. The J gene is TRBJ2-7, the V gene TRBV10-1; perhaps TRBD2 as D (5 bases). The CDR3 totals 13 residues. The V gene's germline CDR1 is WNHNN and CDR2 SYGVQD (reference sequence). Trimming removed 3 bases from V and 6 bases from J, with 12 bases in between. CDR3 loop: CASSDHGIGEQYF. CDR3 nucleotides: TGCGCCAGCAGTGACCACGGGATTGGCGAGCAGTACTTC.

The V call is TRBV27, the J call TRBJ2-1; 11 nucleotides agree with TRBD1. Germline V CDR1 and CDR2: MNHEY, SMNVEV (reference sequence). With 6 bases clipped from V and 8 bases from J, the junction kept 9 bases outside the gene matches. The CDR3 runs 15 residues. The CDR3 nucleotides read TGTGCCAGCAGAAACGGACAGGGGGCGGCCTATGAGCAGTTCTTC. It specifies CASRNGQGAAYEQFF.

This chain links TRBV7-6 with TRBJ2-7; TRBD1 is a possible D gene (5 bases). V lost 0 bases, J lost 5 bases, and 14 bases lay in between. The CDR3 has 15 amino acids. Germline V gives CDR1 SGHVS, CDR2 FNYEAQ. The CDR3 DNA is TGTGCCAGCAGCTTAGCCCCGGGCAGGGCCAACGAGCAGTACTTC. Translated: CASSLAPGRANEQYF. The variable domain in full, with the rest retrieved from reference TRBV7-6 and TRBJ2-7, is GAGVSQSPRYKVTKRGQDVALRCDPISGHVSLYWYRQALGQGPEFLTYFNYEAQQDKSGLPNDRFSAERPEGSISTLTIQRTEQRDSAMYRCASSLAPGRANEQYFGPGTRLTVT.

This clone was seen a handful of times. The rearrangement uses TRBV28 and TRBJ2-7; TRBD1 matches 7 bases. The CDR3 is made up of 17 amino acids. J was trimmed by 6 bases and V by 4 bases; bases with no gene match: 18. CDR1 and CDR2 from the germline V gene are MDHEN and SYDVKM. CDR3: CASSSWDSRVMAREQYF. CDR3 bases: TGTGCCAGCAGTTCCTGGGACAGTAGGGTCATGGCTCGCGAGCAGTACTTC.

The rearrangement links TRBV19 to TRBJ1-2, with D tentatively TRBD1 (5 bases). The V gene's germline CDR1 is LNHDA and CDR2 SQIVND (reference sequence). V lost 3 bases, J lost 8 bases, and 7 bases lay in between. The CDR3 spans 11 residues. CDR3: CASSMTVGYTF. The CDR3 DNA sequence: TGTGCCAGTAGTATGACAGTCGGCTACACCTTC.

The chain uses TRBV19 and TRBJ2-7; possible D gene TRBD2, 5 bases. CDR1 is LNHDA and CDR2 is SQIVND in the germline V gene (reference sequence). With 7 bases removed from V and 6 bases from J, the gap between germline ends came to 10 bases. The CDR3 loop spans 11 amino acids. The CDR3 is CASKGGGEQYF. The CDR3 nucleotides read TGTGCCAGTAAGGGCGGAGGCGAGCAGTACTTC.

This chain connects TRBV27 to TRBJ2-1; D is uncertain. In germline, CDR1 is MNHEY, CDR2 SMNVEV (reference sequence). CDR3 length: 13 amino acids. V was cut by 3 bases and J by 7 bases, with 10 bases left in between. The DNA of the CDR3 is TGTGCCAGCAGTTTTGGGTGGGCGAATGAGCAGTTCTTC. Its translation is CASSFGWANEQFF.

This clone was detected only once. The chain links TRBV14 to TRBJ1-1; possible D gene TRBD1, 6 bases. V was cut by 2 bases and J by 8 bases, with 12 bases left in between. CDR3 size: 13 residues. In germline, CDR1 is SGHDN, CDR2 FVKESK. The CDR3 region has the DNA TGTGCCAGCAGCCAAAATGCGGGGGCAGAAGCTTTCTTT. It encodes CASSQNAGAEAFF.

This chain links TRBV25-1 with TRBJ1-6; D gene unclear. This CDR3 is built from 11 residues. Trimming cost V 6 bases and J 14 bases, with 11 bases left between them. Germline lookup yields CDR1 MGHDK and CDR2 SYGVNS. CDR3 loop: CASSSFTALHF. CDR3 sequence (DNA): TGTGCCAGCAGCTCGTTTACGGCCCTCCACTTT.

The chain carries TRBV13 and TRBJ2-5; 12 bases map to TRBD2. From germline, CDR1 is PRHDT and CDR2 FYEKMQ (reference sequence). Germline trimming cut 5 bases from V and 5 bases from J; bases unmatched to any gene: 6. The CDR3 has 15 amino acids. CDR3 bases: TGTGCCAGCAGCGAGGGGACTAGCGGGTACGAGACCCAGTACTTC. It encodes CASSEGTSGYETQYF.

This clone was seen more than once but under ten times. The chain employs TRBV5-5 and TRBJ2-7; 9 positions agree with TRBD1. The CDR3 spans 15 residues. With V trimmed by 3 bases and J by 5 bases, 9 bases remained unmatched. The germline gives CDR1 SGHKS, CDR2 YYEKEE (reference sequence). CDR3 region: CASSSAGTGRHEQYF. CDR3 nucleotide sequence: TGTGCCAGCAGCTCCGCCGGGACAGGGCGCCACGAGCAGTACTTC. The whole variable domain, filled in from reference TRBV5-5 and TRBJ2-7, reads DAGVTQSPTHLIKTRGQQVTLRCSPISGHKSVSWYQQVLGQGPQFIFQYYEKEERGRGNFPDRFSARQFPNYSSELNVNALLLGDSALYLCASSSAGTGRHEQYFGPGTRLTVT.

This rearrangement joins TRBV30 to TRBJ1-2; a possible D gene is TRBD1 (5 bases). The V gene's germline CDR1 is GTSNPN and CDR2 SVGIG (reference sequence). The V gene lost 1 base and the J gene lost 6 bases, with 18 bases spanning the gap. This CDR3 spans 15 amino acids. CDR3 amino acids: CAWSGNRRRDDGYTF. CDR3 coding DNA: TGTGCCTGGAGTGGGAACAGGAGGAGGGACGATGGCTACACCTTC.